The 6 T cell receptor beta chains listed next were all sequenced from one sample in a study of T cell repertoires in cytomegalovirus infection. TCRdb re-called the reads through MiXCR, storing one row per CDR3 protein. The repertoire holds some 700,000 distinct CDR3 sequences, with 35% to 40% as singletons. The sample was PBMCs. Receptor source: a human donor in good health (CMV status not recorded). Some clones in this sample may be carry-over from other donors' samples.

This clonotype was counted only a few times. CDR3 region: CASRPSTGNTEAFF. Here the CDR3 DNA reads TGTGCCAGCAGACCCAGTACAGGTAACACTGAAGCTTTCTTT. This chain connects TRBV7-9 to TRBJ1-1; possibly TRBD1 for D (5 bases). The CDR3 has 14 residues. Trimming pared 6 bases from V and 2 bases from J, leaving 13 bases between. Germline CDR1 and CDR2: SEHNR and FQNEAQ (reference sequence).

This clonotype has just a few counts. The CDR3 is CASSTGQWANTEAFF. The CDR3, as DNA: TGTGCCAGTAGTACCGGACAGTGGGCGAACACTGAAGCTTTCTTT. This chain uses TRBV19 with TRBJ1-1; possible D gene TRBD1, 6 bases. CDR1 is LNHDA, CDR2 SQIVND, per germline (reference sequence). The V and J ends lost 4 bases and 1 base respectively, with 13 bases between them. The CDR3 consists of 15 residues.

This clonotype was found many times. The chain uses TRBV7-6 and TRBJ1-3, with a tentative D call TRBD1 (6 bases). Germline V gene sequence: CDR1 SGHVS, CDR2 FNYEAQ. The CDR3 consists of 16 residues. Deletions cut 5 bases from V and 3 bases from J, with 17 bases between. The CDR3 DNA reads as TGTGCCAGCAGCAGAAAGACAGGCGACCTTGGAAACACCATATATTTT. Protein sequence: CASSRKTGDLGNTIYF.

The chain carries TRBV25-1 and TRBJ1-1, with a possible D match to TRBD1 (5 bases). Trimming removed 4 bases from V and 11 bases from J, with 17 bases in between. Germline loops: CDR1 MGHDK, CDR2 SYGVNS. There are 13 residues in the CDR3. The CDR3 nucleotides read TGTGCCAGCAGTGTAACAGGCCGCGATATGGCTTTCTTT. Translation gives CASSVTGRDMAFF.

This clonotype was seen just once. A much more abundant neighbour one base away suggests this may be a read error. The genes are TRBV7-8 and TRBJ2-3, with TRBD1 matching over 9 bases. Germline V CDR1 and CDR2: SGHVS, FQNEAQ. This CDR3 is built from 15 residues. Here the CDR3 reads CASRLGQGSTDTQYF. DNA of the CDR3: TGTGCCAGCAGATTAGGACAGGGGTCCACAGATACGCAGTATTTT. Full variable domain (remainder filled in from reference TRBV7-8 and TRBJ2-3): GAGVSQSPRYKVAKRGQDVALRCDPISGHVSLFWYQQALGQGPEFLTYFQNEAQLDKSGLPSDRFFAERPEGSVSTLKIQRTQQEDSAVYLCASRLGQGSTDTQYFGPGTRLTVL.

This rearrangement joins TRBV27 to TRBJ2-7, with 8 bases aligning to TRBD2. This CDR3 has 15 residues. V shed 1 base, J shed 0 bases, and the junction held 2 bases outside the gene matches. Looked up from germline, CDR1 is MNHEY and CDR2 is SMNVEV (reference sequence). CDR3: CASSLYSGASYEQYF. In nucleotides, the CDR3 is TGTGCCAGCAGTTTATATAGCGGGGCCTCCTACGAGCAGTACTTC.